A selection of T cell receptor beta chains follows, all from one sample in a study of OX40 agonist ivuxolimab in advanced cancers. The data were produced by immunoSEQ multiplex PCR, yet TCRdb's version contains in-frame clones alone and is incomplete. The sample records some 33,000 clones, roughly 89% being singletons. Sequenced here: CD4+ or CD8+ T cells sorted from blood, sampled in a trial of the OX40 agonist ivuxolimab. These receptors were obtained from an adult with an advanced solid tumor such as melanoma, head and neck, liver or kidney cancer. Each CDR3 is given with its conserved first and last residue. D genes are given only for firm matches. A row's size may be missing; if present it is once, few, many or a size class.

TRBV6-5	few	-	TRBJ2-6	CASSIRISGANVLTF	TGTGCCAGCAGTATTCGCATCTCTGGGGCCAACGTCCTGACTTTC
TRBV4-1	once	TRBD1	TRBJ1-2	CASSLQGALDYGYTF	TGCGCCAGCAGCCTCCAGGGGGCATTAGACTATGGCTACACCTTC
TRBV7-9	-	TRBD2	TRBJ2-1	CASRAGLAGDEQFF	TGTGCCAGCAGAGCGGGACTAGCAGGCGATGAGCAGTTCTTC
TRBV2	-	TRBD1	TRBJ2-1	CASSYVGTGEFF	TGTGCCAGCAGTTACGTCGGGACAGGGGAGTTCTTC
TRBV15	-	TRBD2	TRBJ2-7	CATSLSGSYEQYF	TGTGCCACCTCTCTTAGCGGGAGTTACGAGCAGTACTTC
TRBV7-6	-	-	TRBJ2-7	CASSLERFYEQYF	TGTGCCAGCAGCTTAGAACGGTTCTACGAGCAGTACTTC
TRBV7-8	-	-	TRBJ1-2	CASSLAGIPGGYTF	TGTGCCAGCAGCTTAGCGGGAATCCCGGGAGGCTACACCTTC
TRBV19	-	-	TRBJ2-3	CASSPLGERGDTQYF	TGTGCCAGTAGTCCTTTAGGGGAGAGAGGAGATACGCAGTATTTT
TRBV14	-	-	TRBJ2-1	CASSQDLGNNEQFF	TGTGCCAGCAGCCAAGATCTGGGTAACAATGAGCAGTTCTTC
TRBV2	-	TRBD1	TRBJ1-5	CASRTGYSNQPQHF	TGTGCCAGCAGGACAGGGTATAGCAATCAGCCCCAGCATTTT
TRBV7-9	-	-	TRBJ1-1	CASRYGSNTEAFF	TGTGCCAGCAGATACGGGTCGAACACTGAAGCTTTCTTT
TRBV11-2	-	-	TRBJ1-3	CASSLDHQRYSGNTIYF	TGTGCCAGCAGCTTAGATCACCAGCGATACTCTGGAAACACCATATATTTT
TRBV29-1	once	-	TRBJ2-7	CSVGAGISYEQYF	TGCAGCGTTGGAGCGGGTATCTCCTACGAGCAGTACTTC
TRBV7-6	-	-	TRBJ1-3	CASSLGRTSGNTIYF	TGTGCCAGCAGCTTAGGCAGGACCTCTGGAAACACCATATATTTT
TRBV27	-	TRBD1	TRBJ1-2	CASSIQMDRSYYGYTF	TGTGCCAGCAGTATTCAAATGGACAGGTCCTACTATGGCTACACCTTC
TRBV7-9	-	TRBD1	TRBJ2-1	CASGRTGVYNEQFF	TGTGCCAGCGGTAGGACAGGAGTGTACAATGAGCAGTTCTTC
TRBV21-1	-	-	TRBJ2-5	CASRGEGGVQETQYF	TGTGCCAGCAGGGGGGAAGGCGGGGTCCAAGAGACCCAGTACTTC
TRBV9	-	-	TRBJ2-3	CASSVGGASTDTQYF	TGTGCCAGCAGCGTAGGAGGGGCAAGCACAGATACGCAGTATTTT
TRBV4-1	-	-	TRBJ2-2	CASSQFSIGNTGELFF	TGCGCCAGCAGCCAGTTTAGTATCGGGAACACCGGGGAGCTGTTTTTT
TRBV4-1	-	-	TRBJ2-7	CASSHAGSYEQYF	TGCGCCAGCAGCCACGCAGGGTCCTACGAGCAGTACTTC
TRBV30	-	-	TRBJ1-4	CAWSVLGEKLFF	TGTGCCTGGAGTGTACTGGGTGAAAAACTGTTTTTT
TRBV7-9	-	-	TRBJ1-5	CASSLGGDQPQHF	TGTGCCAGCAGCCTTGGTGGGGATCAGCCCCAGCATTTT
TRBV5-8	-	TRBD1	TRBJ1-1	CASSLEGQSGAEAFF	TGTGCCAGCAGCTTGGAGGGACAGTCGGGCGCTGAAGCTTTCTTT
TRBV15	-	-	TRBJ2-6	CAIWDAGANVLTF	TGTGCCATATGGGACGCCGGGGCCAACGTCCTGACTTTC
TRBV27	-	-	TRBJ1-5	CASSLRGASPNQPQHF	TGTGCCAGCAGTTTACGGGGGGCTTCCCCCAATCAGCCCCAGCATTTT
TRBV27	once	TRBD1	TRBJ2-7	CASSHRGKTYEQYF	TGTGCCAGCAGTCACAGGGGAAAAACCTACGAGCAGTACTTC
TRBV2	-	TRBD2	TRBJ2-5	CASSEGDGGAGQETQYF	TGTGCCAGCAGTGAAGGTGACGGGGGGGCCGGACAAGAGACCCAGTACTTC
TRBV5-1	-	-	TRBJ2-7	CASSQTATYEQYF	TGCGCCAGCAGCCAGACAGCCACCTACGAGCAGTACTTC
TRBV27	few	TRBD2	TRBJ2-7	CASSYQAGGHEQYF	TGTGCCAGCAGTTACCAAGCGGGAGGCCACGAGCAGTACTTC
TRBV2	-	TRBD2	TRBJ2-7	CASRLLAGGVYEQYF	TGTGCCAGCAGGTTACTAGCGGGGGGCGTCTACGAGCAGTACTTC
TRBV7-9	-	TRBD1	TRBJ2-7	CASSPGQGLSYEQYF	TGTGCCAGCAGCCCCGGACAGGGGCTCTCCTACGAGCAGTACTTC
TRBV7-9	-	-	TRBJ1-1	CASSSLTGNTEAFF	TGTGCCAGCAGCTCCCTAACAGGGAACACTGAAGCTTTCTTT
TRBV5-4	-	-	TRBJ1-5	CASSSDLGNQPQHF	TGTGCCAGCAGTTCAGACCTGGGGAATCAGCCCCAGCATTTT
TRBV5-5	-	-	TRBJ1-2	CASTTGGWTNYGYTF	TGTGCCAGCACCACGGGCGGATGGACTAACTATGGCTACACCTTC
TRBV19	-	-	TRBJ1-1	CASTLGGWTEAFF	TGTGCCAGTACTTTGGGGGGTTGGACTGAAGCTTTCTTT
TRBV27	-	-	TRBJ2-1	CASSPRTLNEQFF	TGTGCCAGCAGCCCCAGGACTCTCAATGAGCAGTTCTTC
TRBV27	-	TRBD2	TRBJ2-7	CASSLVAGGHEQYF	TGTGCCAGCAGTTTAGTAGCGGGAGGGCACGAGCAGTACTTC
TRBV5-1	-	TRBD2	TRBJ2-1	CASSPPGLAGWDEQFF	TGCGCCAGCAGCCCTCCCGGACTAGCGGGGTGGGATGAGCAGTTCTTC
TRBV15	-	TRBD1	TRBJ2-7	CATSMDRGPYEQYF	TGTGCCACCAGCATGGACAGGGGGCCCTACGAGCAGTACTTC
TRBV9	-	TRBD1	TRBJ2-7	CASSPGGFGHEQYF	TGTGCCAGCAGCCCAGGGGGTTTCGGGCACGAGCAGTACTTC
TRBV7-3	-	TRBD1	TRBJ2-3	CASSSGQGADTQYF	TGTGCCAGCAGCTCGGGACAGGGGGCAGATACGCAGTATTTT
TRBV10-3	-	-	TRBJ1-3	CAISEDGNTIYF	TGTGCCATCAGTGAAGATGGAAACACCATATATTTT
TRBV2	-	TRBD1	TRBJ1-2	CASSGGTGGSNYGYTF	TGTGCCAGCAGTGGGGGGACAGGGGGGTCTAACTATGGCTACACCTTC
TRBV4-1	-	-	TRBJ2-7	CASSHGRGAAHEQYF	TGCGCCAGCAGCCATGGGCGAGGAGCGGCGCACGAGCAGTACTTC
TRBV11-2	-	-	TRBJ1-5	CASSLNPGTVNQPQHF	TGTGCCAGCAGCTTAAATCCCGGGACGGTTAATCAGCCCCAGCATTTT
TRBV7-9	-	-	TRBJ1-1	CASSPRNTEAFF	TGTGCCAGCAGCCCGAGGAACACTGAAGCTTTCTTT
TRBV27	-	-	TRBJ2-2	CASSLAGELFF	TGTGCCAGCAGTTTGGCCGGGGAGCTGTTTTTT
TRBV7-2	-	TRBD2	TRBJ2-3	CASSLTSGVTDTQYF	TGTGCCAGCAGCCTGACTAGCGGGGTCACAGATACGCAGTATTTT
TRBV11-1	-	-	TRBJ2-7	CASSLVGTNEQYF	TGTGCCAGCAGCTTAGTAGGGACCAACGAGCAGTACTTC
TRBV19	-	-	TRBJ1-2	CASSTGTSPWDGYTF	TGTGCCAGTAGCACCGGGACATCCCCATGGGATGGCTACACCTTC
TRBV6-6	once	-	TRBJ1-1	CASSFGRVVSNTEAFF	TGTGCCAGCAGTTTTGGACGTGTCGTGTCGAACACTGAAGCTTTCTTT
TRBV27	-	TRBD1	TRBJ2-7	CASKGQQYYEQYF	TGTGCCAGCAAGGGACAGCAATACTACGAGCAGTACTTC
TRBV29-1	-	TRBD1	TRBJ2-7	CSARDRGLGEQYF	TGCAGCGCCCGGGACAGGGGGCTGGGCGAGCAGTACTTC
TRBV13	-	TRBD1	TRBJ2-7	CASSQSGTGAHEQYF	TGTGCCAGCAGTCAATCCGGGACAGGGGCCCACGAGCAGTACTTC
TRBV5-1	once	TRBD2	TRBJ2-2	CASSETSGGPFHGELFF	TGCGCCAGCAGCGAGACTAGCGGGGGGCCCTTTCACGGGGAGCTGTTTTTT
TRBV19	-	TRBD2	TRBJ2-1	CASSSASGTEQFF	TGTGCCAGTAGTAGTGCTAGCGGGACAGAGCAGTTCTTC
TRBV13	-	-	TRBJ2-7	CASSDSSEEQYF	TGTGCCAGCAGCGACTCCTCTGAGGAGCAGTACTTC